This TCR beta chain was recorded in a study of blood T cell repertoires in COVID-19. Study details: Some COVID-19 samples were acute and others convalescent; all came from the United States, Italy and Spain. PBMCs, B-cell-depleted T cells, or T cells were the source of the cDNA or gDNA that made up the material.

Using immunoSEQ multiplex PCR, the repertoire was profiled, and TCRdb retains in-frame clones only, with some absent. Seen here are some 250,000 clones, roughly 79% observed once, and the top ten hold around 3%. Between the trimmed V and J ends, which lost 5 bases and 0 bases, there was a span of 8 bases. This CDR3 comprises 14 residues. CDR1 MNHEY and CDR2 SVGAGI come from the germline V gene. Source material: peripheral blood. The rearrangement links TRBV6-5 to TRBJ1-3; the D is unclear. The sequence was obtained from a woman aged 55-69 years with active or convalescent COVID-19. CDR3 sequence (DNA): TGTGCCAGCAGTAGAGGAACCTCTGGAAACACCATATATTTT. Amino acids: CASSRGTSGNTIYF.